This record looks at one TCR beta chain sequence and its context. This specimen comes from a study of T cell changes during pregnancy in multiple sclerosis. The method was immunoSEQ multiplex PCR; TCRdb's version includes in-frame clones alone and lacks a portion of them. Of about 110,000 clones listed, 80% to 95% were seen once; the top ten hold 1.5%. The material sequenced was peripheral blood, taken in the third trimester of pregnancy. The sequence was obtained from a female donor with multiple sclerosis, enrolled in a pregnancy study.

The chain's CDR3 is CATSRLTGGTSGAITDTQYF. DNA of the CDR3: TGTGCCACCAGCAGACTAACAGGGGGCACTAGCGGGGCAATCACAGATACGCAGTATTTT. The J gene is TRBJ2-3, the V gene TRBV15; tentatively, D is TRBD2 (10 bases). V lost 2 bases to trimming and J lost 2 bases, with 26 bases between them. The CDR3 totals 20 residues. CDR1 is LNHNV, CDR2 YYDKDF, per germline (reference sequence).